This TCR beta chain was sequenced during a study of tissue T cells after allogeneic stem cell transplantation. Study-wide results and caveats: Anatomically similar tissues had similar TCR repertoires within each patient. Limitations included a small, clinically heterogeneous cohort and limited sampling depth.

This table comes from immunoSEQ multiplex PCR, and its TCRdb copy is limited to in-frame clones, with some not included. The data contain over 45,000 clones, around 66% of them singletons. Trimming stripped 0 bases from V and 3 bases from J, with 7 bases between. The V gene's germline CDR1 is NNHDY and CDR2 SYVADS. The CDR3 spans 13 residues. About this clone: Its cognate antigen is unknown. Genes and germline are mouse. The read gets to within 1 residue of the CDR3 end, and the germline J gene fills in the rest.

Source material: sorted cells pooled from one or two spleens. The rearrangement uses TRBV13-3 and TRBJ2-7; no firm D call. The clonotype was recovered from a pool of C57BL/6 mice in good health. The CDR3 spells CASSDAQDYEQYF. The CDR3 bases that were read are TGTGCCAGCAGTGATGCCCAGGACTATGAACAGTAC.